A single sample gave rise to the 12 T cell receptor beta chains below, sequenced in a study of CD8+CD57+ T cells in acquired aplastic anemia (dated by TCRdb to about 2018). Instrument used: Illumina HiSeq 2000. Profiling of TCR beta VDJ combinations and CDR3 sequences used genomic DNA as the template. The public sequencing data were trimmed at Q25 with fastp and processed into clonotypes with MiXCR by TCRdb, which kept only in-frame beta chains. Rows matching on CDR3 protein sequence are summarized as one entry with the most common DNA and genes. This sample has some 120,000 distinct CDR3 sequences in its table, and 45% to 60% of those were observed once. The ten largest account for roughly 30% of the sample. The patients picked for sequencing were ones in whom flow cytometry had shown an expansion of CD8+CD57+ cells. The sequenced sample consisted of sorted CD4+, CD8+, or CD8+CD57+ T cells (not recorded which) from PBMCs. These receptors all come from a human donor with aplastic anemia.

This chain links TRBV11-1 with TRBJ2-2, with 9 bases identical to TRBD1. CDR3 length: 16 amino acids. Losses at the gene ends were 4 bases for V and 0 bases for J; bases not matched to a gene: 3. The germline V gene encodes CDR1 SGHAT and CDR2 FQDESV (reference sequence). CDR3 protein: CASSSDRGANTGELFF. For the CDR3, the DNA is TGTGCCAGCAGCTCGGACAGGGGCGCGAACACCGGGGAGCTGTTTTTT.

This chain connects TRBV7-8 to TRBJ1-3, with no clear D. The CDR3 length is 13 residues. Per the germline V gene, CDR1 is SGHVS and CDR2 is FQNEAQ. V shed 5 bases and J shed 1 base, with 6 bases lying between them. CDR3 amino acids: CASSQSSGNTIYF. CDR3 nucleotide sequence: TGTGCCAGCAGCCAATCTTCTGGAAACACCATATATTTT.

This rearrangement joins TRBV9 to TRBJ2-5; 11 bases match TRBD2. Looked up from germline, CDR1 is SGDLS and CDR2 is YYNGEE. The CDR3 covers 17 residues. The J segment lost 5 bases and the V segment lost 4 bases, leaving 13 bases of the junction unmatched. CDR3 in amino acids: CASSPPQGASGRETQYF. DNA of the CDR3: TGTGCCAGCAGCCCCCCCCAGGGAGCTAGCGGGAGGGAGACCCAGTACTTC.

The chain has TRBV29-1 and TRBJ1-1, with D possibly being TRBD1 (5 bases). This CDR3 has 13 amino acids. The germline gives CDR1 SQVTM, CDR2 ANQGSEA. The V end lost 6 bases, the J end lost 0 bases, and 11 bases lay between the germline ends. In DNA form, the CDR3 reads TGCAGCGTCGTCCGGGACGTGAACACTGAAGCTTTCTTT. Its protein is CSVVRDVNTEAFF.

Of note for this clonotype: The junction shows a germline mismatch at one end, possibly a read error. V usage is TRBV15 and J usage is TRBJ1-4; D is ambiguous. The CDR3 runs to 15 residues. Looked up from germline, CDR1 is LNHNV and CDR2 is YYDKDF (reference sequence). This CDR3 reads CAASRDGQENGKLFF. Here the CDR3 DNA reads TGTGCCGCCAGCAGAGATGGGCAGGAAAATGGAAAACTGTTTTTT.

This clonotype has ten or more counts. The CDR3 bases are TGCAGTGCTAGAGACAGGACTGGATCCTACGAGCAGTACTTC. Translation: CSARDRTGSYEQYF. The gene calls are TRBV20-1 and TRBJ2-7, with TRBD2 as a possible D gene (5 bases). V lost 0 bases and J lost 1, with 10 bases in between. Germline loops: CDR1 DFQATT, CDR2 SNEGSKA (reference sequence). The CDR3 spans 14 residues.

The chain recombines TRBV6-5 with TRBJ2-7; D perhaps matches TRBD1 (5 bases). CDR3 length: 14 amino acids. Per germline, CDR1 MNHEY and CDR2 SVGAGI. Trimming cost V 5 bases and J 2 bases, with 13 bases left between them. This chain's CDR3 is CASSNRTLTYEQYF. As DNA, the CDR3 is TGTGCCAGCAGTAACAGGACACTTACCTACGAGCAGTACTTC.

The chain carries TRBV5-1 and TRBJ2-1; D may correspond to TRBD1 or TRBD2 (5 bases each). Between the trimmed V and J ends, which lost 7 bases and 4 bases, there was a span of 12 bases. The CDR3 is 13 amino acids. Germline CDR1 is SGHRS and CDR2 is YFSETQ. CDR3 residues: CASGTDLYNEQFF. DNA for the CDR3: TGCGCCAGCGGGACGGACCTTTACAATGAGCAGTTCTTC.

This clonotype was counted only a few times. CDR3 in amino acids: CASSPYSSGSSYNEQFF. The DNA for the CDR3 is TGTGCCAGCAGCCCATACTCTAGCGGGAGCTCCTACAATGAGCAGTTCTTC. This sequence joins TRBV7-1 and TRBJ2-1; 10 bases match TRBD2. TRBV7-1 is designated an ORF whose function remains uncertain. Trimming removed 5 bases from V and 0 bases from J; junction bases left unmatched: 7. This CDR3 is built from 17 residues.

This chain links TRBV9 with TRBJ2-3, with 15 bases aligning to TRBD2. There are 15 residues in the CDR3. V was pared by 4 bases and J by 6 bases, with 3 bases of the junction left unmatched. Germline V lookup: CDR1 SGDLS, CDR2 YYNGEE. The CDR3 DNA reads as TGTGCCAGCAGCATGGGGACTAGCGGGGGGGATACGCAGTATTTT. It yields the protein CASSMGTSGGDTQYF.

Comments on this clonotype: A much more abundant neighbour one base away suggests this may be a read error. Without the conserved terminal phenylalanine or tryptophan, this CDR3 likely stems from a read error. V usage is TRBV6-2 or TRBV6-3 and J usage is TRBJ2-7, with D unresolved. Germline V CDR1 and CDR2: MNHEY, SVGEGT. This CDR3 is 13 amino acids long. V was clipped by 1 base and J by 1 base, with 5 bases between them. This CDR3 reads CASSYLGSYEQYL. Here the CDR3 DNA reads TGTGCCAGCAGTTACTTGGGTTCCTACGAGCAGTACCTC.

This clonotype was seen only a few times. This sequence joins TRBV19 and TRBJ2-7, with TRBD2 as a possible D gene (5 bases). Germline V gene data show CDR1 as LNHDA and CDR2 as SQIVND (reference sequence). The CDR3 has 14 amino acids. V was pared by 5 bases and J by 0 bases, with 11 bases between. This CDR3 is CASSRDQSSYEQYF. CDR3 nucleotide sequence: TGTGCCAGTAGTCGGGATCAGAGCTCCTACGAGCAGTACTTC.